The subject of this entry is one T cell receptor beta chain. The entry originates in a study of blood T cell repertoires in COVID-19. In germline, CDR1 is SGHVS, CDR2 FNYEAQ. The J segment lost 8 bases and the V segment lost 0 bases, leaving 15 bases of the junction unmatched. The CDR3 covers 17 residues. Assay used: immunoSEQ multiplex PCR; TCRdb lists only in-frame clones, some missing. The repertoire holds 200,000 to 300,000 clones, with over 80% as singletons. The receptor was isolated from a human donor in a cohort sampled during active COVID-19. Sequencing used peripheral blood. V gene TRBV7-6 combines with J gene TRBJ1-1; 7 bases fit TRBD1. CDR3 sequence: CASSLAAWGTARREAFF. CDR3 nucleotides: TGTGCCAGCAGCTTAGCGGCTTGGGGGACAGCCCGCAGGGAAGCTTTCTTT. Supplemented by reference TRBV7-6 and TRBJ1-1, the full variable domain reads GAGVSQSPRYKVTKRGQDVALRCDPISGHVSLYWYRQALGQGPEFLTYFNYEAQQDKSGLPNDRFSAERPEGSISTLTIQRTEQRDSAMYRCASSLAAWGTARREAFFGQGTRLTVV.